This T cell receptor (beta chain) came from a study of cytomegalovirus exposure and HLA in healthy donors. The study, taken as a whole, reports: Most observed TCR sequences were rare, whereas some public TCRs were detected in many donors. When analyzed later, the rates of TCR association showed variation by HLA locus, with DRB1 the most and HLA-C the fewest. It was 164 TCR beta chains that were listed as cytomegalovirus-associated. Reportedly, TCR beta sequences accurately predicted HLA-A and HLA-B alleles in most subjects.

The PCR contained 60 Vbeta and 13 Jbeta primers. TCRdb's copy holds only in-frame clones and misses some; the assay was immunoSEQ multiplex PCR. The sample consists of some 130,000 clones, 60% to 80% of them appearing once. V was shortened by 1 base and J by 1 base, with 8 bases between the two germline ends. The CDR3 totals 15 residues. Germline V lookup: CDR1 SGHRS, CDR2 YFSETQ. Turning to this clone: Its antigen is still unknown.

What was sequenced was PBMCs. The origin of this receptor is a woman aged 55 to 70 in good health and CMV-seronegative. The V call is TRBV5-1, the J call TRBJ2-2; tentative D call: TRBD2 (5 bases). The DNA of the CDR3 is TGCGCCAGCAGCTTGAGCGGCCGGAACACCGGGGAGCTGTTTTTT. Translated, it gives CASSLSGRNTGELFF.